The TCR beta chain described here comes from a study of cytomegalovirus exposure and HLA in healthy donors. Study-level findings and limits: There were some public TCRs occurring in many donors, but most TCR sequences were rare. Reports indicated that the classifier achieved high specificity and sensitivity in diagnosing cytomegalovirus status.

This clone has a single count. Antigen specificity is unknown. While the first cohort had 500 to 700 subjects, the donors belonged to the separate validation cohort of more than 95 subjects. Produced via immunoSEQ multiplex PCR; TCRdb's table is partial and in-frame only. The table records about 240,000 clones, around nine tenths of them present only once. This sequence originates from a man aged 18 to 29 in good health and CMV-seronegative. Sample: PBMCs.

The CDR3 here is CASSQERDSYEQYF. CDR3 nucleotide sequence: TGCGCCAGCAGCCAAGAGAGAGACAGCTACGAGCAGTACTTC. V is TRBV4-1 and J is TRBJ2-7; D may be TRBD1 (5 bases). The V end lost 0 bases, the J end lost 3 bases, and 9 bases lay between the germline ends. This CDR3 comprises 14 residues. Germline lookup yields CDR1 MGHRA and CDR2 YSYEKL.